The 30 T cell receptor beta chains listed next were all sequenced from one sample in a study of response to subunit inactivated influenza vaccine. TCRdb reprocessed the RT-PCR reads via MiXCR and lists one record per CDR3 protein. Found here are roughly 630,000 distinct CDR3 sequences, 13% to 15% of them singletons; the top ten hold 6.5% to 8%. Sequencing was performed on PBMCs from blood, taken less than 15 days before vaccination. Every receptor here comes from a man aged 50 to 59 who received an inactivated influenza vaccine.

This clonotype has just a few counts. V gene TRBV6-2 or TRBV6-3 combines with J gene TRBJ2-7; 8 nucleotides line up with TRBD1. Germline trimming cut 2 bases from V and 5 bases from J; bases unmatched to any gene: 11. The V gene's germline CDR1 is MNHEY and CDR2 SVGEGT. The CDR3 is made up of 16 amino acids. The CDR3 DNA reads TGTGCCAGCAGTTACCCCCTGTCGACAGGGGTAGACGAGCAGTACTTC. Protein product: CASSYPLSTGVDEQYF.

The sample holds a few counts of this clonotype. The chain uses TRBV20-1 and TRBJ2-1, with 8 bases fitting TRBD2. The CDR3 totals 16 residues. Germline V gives CDR1 DFQATT, CDR2 SNEGSKA (reference sequence). J was trimmed by 2 bases and V by 0 bases; bases with no gene match: 6. The CDR3 DNA follows: TGCAGTGCTAGAGATGTCGAGCGGGGGCCCTACAATGAGCAGTTCTTC. This translates into CSARDVERGPYNEQFF.

Turning to this clonotype: One junction end does not reproduce the germline sequence, and a read error may be involved. The chain links TRBV9 to TRBJ2-2; D not resolved. The V gene's germline CDR1 is SGDLS and CDR2 YYNGEE. This CDR3 has 14 residues. The CDR3 sequence: CASSVGVNIGELFF. The CDR3 nucleotides are TGTGCCAGCAGCGTAGGTGTGAACATCGGGGAGCTGTTTTTT.

This clonotype has more than one count but fewer than ten. The chain employs TRBV5-6 and TRBJ1-1; 9 nucleotides align to TRBD1. After removal of 3 bases from V and 5 bases from J, the junction contained 11 bases not matched to a gene. The CDR3 length is 16 residues. CDR1 and CDR2 from the germline V gene are SGHDT and YYEEEE. CDR3 loop: CASSYTGGAFGTEAFF. The CDR3 coding sequence is TGTGCCAGCAGCTACACAGGGGGCGCTTTTGGAACTGAAGCTTTCTTT.

In this sample, this clonotype turned up a few times. The chain combines TRBV10-3 with TRBJ2-7; 10 nucleotides agree with TRBD1. Trimming took 0 bases from V and 1 from J; bases not matched to a gene: 3. Germline CDR1 ENHRY, CDR2 SYGVKD. CDR3 length equals 16 residues. The CDR3 loop is CAISESGTGVSYEQYF. Here the CDR3 DNA reads TGTGCCATCAGTGAGTCAGGGACAGGGGTGTCCTACGAGCAGTACTTC.

In its sample, this clonotype was seen a few times. The rearrangement uses TRBV27 and TRBJ2-3; 7 nucleotides align to TRBD2. The germline CDR1 and CDR2 sequences are MNHEY and SMNVEV (reference sequence). V shed 5 bases and J 1 base; nucleotides not matched to a gene: 6. The CDR3 totals 15 residues. The CDR3 is CASSVEGLRTDTQYF. The CDR3 nucleotides read TGTGCCAGCAGTGTGGAGGGACTACGCACAGATACGCAGTATTTT.

This chain connects TRBV24-1 to TRBJ2-3, with 11 bases aligning to TRBD2. In germline, CDR1 is KGHDR, CDR2 SFDVKD. CDR3 size: 16 residues. V shed 4 bases and J 4 bases; nucleotides not matched to a gene: 6. In nucleotides, the CDR3 is TGTGCCACCAGTGAAGACCTAGCGGGGGGCCCAGATACGCAGTATTTT. It codes for CATSEDLAGGPDTQYF.

In DNA, the CDR3 is TGTGCCAGCAGCTTACTGGCCTCGCGTTTGGCCTACGAGCAGTACTTC. The encoded protein is CASSLLASRLAYEQYF. The V and J genes are TRBV11-2 and TRBJ2-7; D remains ambiguous. Trimming pared 2 bases from V and 2 bases from J, leaving 16 bases between. Per germline, CDR1 SGHAT and CDR2 FQNNGV. This CDR3 has 16 amino acids.

This chain links TRBV3-1 with TRBJ2-1; the D gene could be TRBD1 or TRBD2 (6 bases each). The germline V and J ends were trimmed by 0 bases and 6 bases, with 30 bases remaining between them. Germline CDR1 is LGHDT and CDR2 is YNNKEL (reference sequence). There are 21 residues in the CDR3. This CDR3 is CASSQEGGTSPSSRGLNEQFF. CDR3 nucleotides: TGTGCCAGCAGCCAAGAAGGAGGGACATCTCCCTCCTCAAGGGGCCTCAATGAGCAGTTCTTC.

The chain employs TRBV11-2 and TRBJ2-4; 13 positions match TRBD2. Germline assignment: CDR1 SGHAT and CDR2 FQNNGV. The ends lost 5 bases at V and 3 bases at J; junction bases unmatched: 16. The CDR3 sequence is 20 residues long. This chain's CDR3 is CASSNSQLAGGVYGKNIQYF. CDR3 nucleotides: TGTGCCAGCAGCAACTCCCAACTAGCGGGAGGGGTCTATGGCAAAAACATTCAGTACTTC. Drawing the rest from reference TRBV11-2 and TRBJ2-4, the complete variable domain is EAGVAQSPRYKIIEKRQSVAFWCNPISGHATLYWYQQILGQGPKLLIQFQNNGVVDDSQLPKDRFSAERLKGVDSTLKIQPAKLEDSAVYLCASSNSQLAGGVYGKNIQYFGAGTRLSVL.

This clonotype was found many times. The V call is TRBV13, the J call TRBJ2-1, with a tentative D call TRBD2 (5 bases). Germline CDR1 and CDR2: PRHDT and FYEKMQ (reference sequence). V was trimmed by 6 bases and J by 4 bases, leaving 13 bases between them. This CDR3 is 14 amino acids long. DNA of the CDR3: TGTGCCAGCAGTAGCCGGGGTGCATACAATGAGCAGTTCTTC. Its protein is CASSSRGAYNEQFF.

The gene calls are TRBV6-1 and TRBJ2-7, with D possibly matching TRBD1 (6 bases). Trimming left V 10 bases short and J 0 bases short, with 16 bases between. Germline V gives CDR1 MNHNS, CDR2 SASEGT. The length of the CDR3 is 14 residues. DNA for the CDR3: TGTGCCACCCGACCGGGACAAACCTCCTACGAGCAGTACTTC. Its protein product is CATRPGQTSYEQYF.

This clonotype was found a few times. The rearrangement uses TRBV20-1 and TRBJ2-1; D ambiguous. In germline, CDR1 is DFQATT, CDR2 SNEGSKA (reference sequence). CDR3 length equals 11 residues. V lost 3 bases to trimming and J lost 7 bases, with 7 bases between them. This CDR3 reads CSARGENEQFF. CDR3 sequence (DNA): TGCAGTGCTAGGGGTGAAAATGAGCAGTTCTTC.

The chain uses TRBV12-3 or TRBV12-4 and TRBJ2-7; TRBD1 matches at 7 bases. The CDR3 has 14 amino acids. Losses at the gene ends were 5 bases for V and 0 bases for J; bases not matched to a gene: 4. DNA for the CDR3: TGTGCCAGCAGTCCGGGACAGTACTCCTACGAGCAGTACTTC. Its protein product is CASSPGQYSYEQYF.

This clonotype has a handful of counts. The chain combines TRBV6-1 with TRBJ2-1; 10 nucleotides align to TRBD2. V lost 6 bases to trimming and J lost 4 bases; unmatched junction nucleotides: 6. CDR1 is MNHNS and CDR2 is SASEGT in the germline V gene. There are 15 residues in the CDR3. The CDR3: CASSKGLANYNEQFF. CDR3 bases: TGTGCCAGCAGCAAGGGACTAGCGAATTACAATGAGCAGTTCTTC.

This clonotype was counted between two and nine times. The rearrangement links TRBV5-1 to TRBJ1-1; a weak D match, TRBD1 (5 bases). Germline values: CDR1 SGHRS, CDR2 YFSETQ. Trimming took 6 bases from V and 1 from J, leaving 10 bases between them. The CDR3 extends over 13 amino acids. CDR3 in DNA: TGCGCCAGCACCAGGACACCGAACACTGAAGCTTTCTTT. It specifies CASTRTPNTEAFF.

This clonotype was seen at least ten times. This chain joins TRBV9 and TRBJ2-3; tentatively, D is TRBD2 (5 bases). The CDR3 covers 17 residues. V dropped 0 bases and J dropped 3 bases, with 17 bases sitting between them. Germline V gene lookup returns CDR1 SGDLS and CDR2 YYNGEE. The CDR3 region has the DNA TGTGCCAGCAGCGTAGATCCCCGGGGTAGTGCAACAGATACGCAGTATTTT. Encoded protein: CASSVDPRGSATDTQYF.

This clonotype was found a few times. CDR3 loop: CASSPEFGELFF. The CDR3 DNA sequence: TGTGCCAGCAGCCCGGAGTTCGGGGAGCTGTTTTTT. The chain couples TRBV7-9 to TRBJ2-2; D ambiguous. Germline CDR1 reads SEHNR; CDR2 reads FQNEAQ (reference sequence). The V end lost 5 bases, the J end lost 7 bases, and 8 bases lay between the germline ends. The CDR3 consists of 12 residues.

This clonotype was counted only a few times. This rearrangement joins TRBV6-5 to TRBJ2-5; D may match TRBD1 or TRBD2 (5 bases each). The CDR3 spans 12 residues. The ends were cut back, 0 bases at V and 7 bases at J, with 6 bases in the middle. Germline V gene sequence: CDR1 MNHEY, CDR2 SVGAGI. The DNA for the CDR3 is TGTGCCAGCAGTTACTCGAGGGGGACCCAGTACTTC. Translated, it gives CASSYSRGTQYF.

This clonotype occurred a few times. The genes are TRBV5-4 and TRBJ2-5; weak D call: TRBD2 (6 bases). This CDR3 contains 15 residues. Germline CDR1 reads SGHNT; CDR2 reads YYREEE (reference sequence). V was trimmed by 5 bases and J by 5 bases, leaving 19 bases between them. The CDR3 DNA reads TGTGCCAGCAGATCGGGACTCCTAAAGGCTGAGACCCAGTACTTC. It codes for CASRSGLLKAETQYF. The whole variable domain, remainder taken from reference TRBV5-4 and TRBJ2-5, is ETGVTQSPTHLIKTRGQQVTLRCSSQSGHNTVSWYQQALGQGPQFIFQYYREEENGRGNFPPRFSGLQFPNYSSELNVNALELDDSALYLCASRSGLLKAETQYFGPGTRLLVL.

The chain is built from TRBV6-5 and TRBJ1-1; no clear D. CDR1 is MNHEY and CDR2 is SVGAGI in the germline V gene. V gave up 2 bases and J gave up 2 bases, with 9 bases separating them. CDR3 length: 14 amino acids. Here the CDR3 DNA reads TGTGCCAGCAGTTACGTGGACGCTAACACTGAAGCTTTCTTT. As protein: CASSYVDANTEAFF.

The chain is built from TRBV6-1 and TRBJ2-7; 7 nucleotides line up with TRBD2. Germline V CDR1 and CDR2: MNHNS, SASEGT. This CDR3 is built from 14 residues. Trimming removed 7 bases from V and 0 bases from J; junction bases left unmatched: 6. CDR3 loop: CASKGTISSYEQYF. In DNA, the CDR3 is TGTGCCAGCAAGGGGACTATTAGCTCCTACGAGCAGTACTTC.

This clonotype was seen at least ten times. This chain uses TRBV12-3 or TRBV12-4 with TRBJ2-2; 7 positions agree with TRBD1. V shed 3 bases and J 6 bases; nucleotides not matched to a gene: 10. CDR3 size: 16 residues. Here the CDR3 DNA reads TGTGCCAGCAGTTTCCGGAGACAGGGAATACCCGGGGAGCTGTTTTTT. Translating it yields CASSFRRQGIPGELFF.

This clonotype has more than one count but fewer than ten. The chain has TRBV5-6 and TRBJ1-1; D ambiguous. The V end was cut by 1 base, the J end by 1 base, with 2 bases between. The CDR3 spans 12 residues. CDR1 SGHDT and CDR2 YYEEEE come from the germline V gene. The CDR3 reads CASSLKNTEAFF. For the CDR3, the DNA is TGTGCCAGCAGCTTGAAGAACACTGAAGCTTTCTTT. Full variable domain (outside the CDR3, taken from reference TRBV5-6 and TRBJ1-1): DAGVTQSPTHLIKTRGQQVTLRCSPKSGHDTVSWYQQALGQGPQFIFQYYEEEERQRGNFPDRFSGHQFPNYSSELNVNALLLGDSALYLCASSLKNTEAFFGQGTRLTVV.

This clonotype was detected a few times. This chain joins TRBV27 and TRBJ2-7, with D unresolved. CDR1 MNHEY and CDR2 SMNVEV come from the germline V gene (reference sequence). CDR3 size: 13 residues. Trimming removed 2 bases from V and 4 bases from J, with 9 bases in between. As DNA, the CDR3 is TGTGCCAGCAGTTTAGCCGTGGGGTACGAGCAGTACTTC. Protein: CASSLAVGYEQYF.

This clonotype was detected many times. The chain combines TRBV24-1 with TRBJ1-5, with D unresolved. Deletions cut 1 base from V and 7 bases from J, with 4 bases between. CDR3 length equals 12 residues. Germline CDR1 KGHDR, CDR2 SFDVKD. The CDR3 protein is CATSDFGQPQHF. The CDR3 coding sequence is TGTGCCACCAGTGATTTCGGCCAGCCCCAGCATTTT.

This clonotype was detected a few times. The chain uses TRBV20-1 and TRBJ2-2; 13 bases match TRBD2. CDR1 is DFQATT and CDR2 is SNEGSKA in the germline V gene (reference sequence). The CDR3 totals 16 residues. Trimming at V came to 2 bases and at J to 7 bases, leaving 7 bases not matched to a gene. The CDR3 DNA reads TGCAGTGCTAGAAAACTAGCGGGGGGGCCTAGCGGGGAGCTGTTTTTT. This codes for CSARKLAGGPSGELFF.

This clonotype turned up a few times. The CDR3 region is CSARDHLKTGFRDYGYTF. CDR3 nucleotides: TGCAGTGCTAGAGACCATTTAAAAACAGGGTTTAGGGACTATGGCTACACCTTC. The genes are TRBV20-1 and TRBJ1-2; a weak D match, TRBD1 (6 bases). The CDR3 consists of 18 residues. V was pared by 0 bases and J by 3 bases, with 23 bases between. The germline gives CDR1 DFQATT, CDR2 SNEGSKA (reference sequence).

This clonotype was counted many times. This rearrangement joins TRBV6-2 or TRBV6-3 to TRBJ1-5; 9 positions match TRBD1. The ends lost 6 bases at V and 7 bases at J; junction bases unmatched: 4. Germline CDR1 MNHEY, CDR2 SVGEGT. CDR3 length: 13 amino acids. The CDR3: CASSQDRGQPQHF. For the CDR3, the DNA is TGTGCCAGCAGCCAGGACAGGGGACAGCCCCAGCATTTT.

This clonotype was seen at least ten times. The chain couples TRBV28 to TRBJ2-5; 7 positions agree with TRBD2. J gave up 4 bases and V 2 bases, and 7 bases lay outside the gene matches. Looked up from germline, CDR1 is MDHEN and CDR2 is SYDVKM. This CDR3 is 15 amino acids long. Written as DNA, the CDR3 is TGTGCCAGCAGTTTACGTGGCGGGGGACGAGAGACCCAGTACTTC. It translates to CASSLRGGGRETQYF.